This T cell receptor (beta chain) comes out of a study of blood T cell repertoires in COVID-19. Study summary: PBMCs, B-cell-depleted T cells, or T cells were the source of the cDNA or gDNA that made up the material.

CDR1 and CDR2 (germline): MNHEY, SVGAGI. The CDR3 sequence is 15 residues long. Trimming took 5 bases from V and 1 from J, leaving 12 bases between them. The protocol was immunoSEQ multiplex PCR, while the TCRdb copy is restricted to in-frame clones and leaves out a portion. The table lists under 45,000 clones, approximately 73% of them singletons. The chain recombines TRBV6-5 with TRBJ1-5; tentatively, D is TRBD1 (6 bases). The sequencing input was peripheral blood. The source of this sequence is a man aged 80 or over with acute or convalescent COVID-19. The DNA for the CDR3 is TGTGCCAGCAGTATACAGGGTGGGAGCAATCAGCCCCAGCATTTT. Residues: CASSIQGGSNQPQHF.